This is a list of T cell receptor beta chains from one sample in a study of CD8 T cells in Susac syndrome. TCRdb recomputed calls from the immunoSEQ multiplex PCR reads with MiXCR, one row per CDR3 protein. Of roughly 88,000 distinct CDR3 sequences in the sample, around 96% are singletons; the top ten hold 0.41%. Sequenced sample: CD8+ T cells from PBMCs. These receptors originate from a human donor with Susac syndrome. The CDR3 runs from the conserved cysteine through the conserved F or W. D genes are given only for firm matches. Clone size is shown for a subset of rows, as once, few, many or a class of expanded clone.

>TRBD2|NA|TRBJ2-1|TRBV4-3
CASSPGLAGDKRNEQFF
TGCGCCAGCAGCCCTGGACTAGCGGGAGACAAGCGGAATGAGCAGTTCTTC
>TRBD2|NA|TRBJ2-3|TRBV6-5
CASSYDLAGEDTQYF
TGTGCCAGCTCTTACGATCTAGCGGGAGAGGATACGCAGTATTTT
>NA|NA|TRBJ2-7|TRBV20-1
CSARDRDTKSSYEQYF
TGCAGTGCTAGAGACCGCGACACAAAGAGCTCCTACGAGCAGTACTTC
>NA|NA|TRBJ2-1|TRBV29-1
CTYLEGNEQFF
TGCACCTATCTAGAGGGGAATGAGCAGTTCTTC
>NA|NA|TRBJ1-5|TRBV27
CASSLGAGLSNQPQHF
TGTGCCAGCAGTCTTGGGGCAGGTCTTAGCAATCAGCCCCAGCATTTT
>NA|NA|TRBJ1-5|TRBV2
CASKREGVDQPQHF
TGTGCCAGCAAAAGAGAAGGGGTGGATCAGCCCCAGCATTTT
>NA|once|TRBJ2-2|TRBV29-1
CSVTQTGELFF
TGCAGCGTTACTCAAACCGGGGAGCTGTTTTTT
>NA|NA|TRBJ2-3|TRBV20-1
CSAKVVDTQYF
TGCAGTGCTAAGGTTGTCGATACGCAGTATTTT
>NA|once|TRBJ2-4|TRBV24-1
CATSEGLAKNIQYF
TGTGCCACCAGTGAGGGCCTAGCCAAAAACATTCAGTACTTC
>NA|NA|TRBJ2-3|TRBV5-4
CASSSSVGSRADTQYF
TGTGCCAGCAGCTCGAGCGTCGGAAGTCGGGCAGATACGCAGTATTTT
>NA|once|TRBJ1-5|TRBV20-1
CSAVWGYNQPQHF
TGCAGTGCTGTCTGGGGATACAATCAGCCCCAGCATTTT
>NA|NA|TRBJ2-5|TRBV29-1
CSVEWGRGVQETQYF
TGCAGCGTTGAGTGGGGTCGTGGGGTCCAAGAGACCCAGTACTTC
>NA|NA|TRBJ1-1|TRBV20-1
CSALPDPVDEAFF
TGCAGTGCCCTCCCGGACCCTGTAGATGAAGCTTTCTTT
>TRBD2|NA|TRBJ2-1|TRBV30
CYTSSGSQNEQFF
TGTTACACAAGTAGCGGGAGTCAGAATGAGCAGTTCTTC
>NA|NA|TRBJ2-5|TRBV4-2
CASSQVPGPEETQYF
TGTGCCAGCAGCCAAGTCCCGGGACCTGAAGAGACCCAGTACTTC
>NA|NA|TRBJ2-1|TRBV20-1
CSARGFRGGGNEQFF
TGCAGTGCTAGAGGTTTCCGGGGAGGGGGCAATGAGCAGTTCTTC
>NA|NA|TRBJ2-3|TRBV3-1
CASSQDSTTDTQYF
TGTGCCAGCAGCCAAGATTCCACCACAGATACGCAGTATTTT
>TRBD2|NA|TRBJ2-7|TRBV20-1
CSARVAGGTYSYEQYF
TGCAGTGCTAGAGTGGCGGGAGGGACCTATTCCTACGAGCAGTACTTC
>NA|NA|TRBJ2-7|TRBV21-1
CASTIFGGSYEQYF
TGTGCCAGCACGATTTTTGGCGGGAGCTACGAGCAGTACTTC
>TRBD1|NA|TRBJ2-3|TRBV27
CASNLNRGTDTQYF
TGTGCCAGCAACTTAAACAGGGGGACAGATACGCAGTATTTT
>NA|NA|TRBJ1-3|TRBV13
CASSGQGSGNTIYF
TGTGCCAGCAGCGGGCAGGGCTCTGGAAACACCATATATTTT
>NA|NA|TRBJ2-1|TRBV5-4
CASSFYNEQFF
TGTGCCAGCAGTTTCTACAATGAGCAGTTCTTC
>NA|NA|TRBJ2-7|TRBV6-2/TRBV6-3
CASNQGGQPYEQYF
TGTGCCAGCAACCAGGGTGGGCAGCCGTACGAGCAGTACTTC
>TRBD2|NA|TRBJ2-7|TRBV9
CASSPLAEDYYEQYF
TGTGCCAGCAGCCCCCTAGCGGAAGACTACTACGAGCAGTACTTC
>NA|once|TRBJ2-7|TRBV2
CASMRDEQYF
TGTGCCAGCATGAGGGACGAGCAGTACTTC
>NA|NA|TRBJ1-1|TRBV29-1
CSVDREGNTEAFF
TGCAGCGTTGACAGGGAGGGGAACACTGAAGCTTTCTTT
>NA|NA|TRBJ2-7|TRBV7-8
CASSLTQDGYYEQYF
TGTGCCAGCAGCCTAACTCAGGACGGATACTACGAGCAGTACTTC
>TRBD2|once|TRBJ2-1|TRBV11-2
CASSRLAHNEQFF
TGTGCCAGCAGCCGACTAGCGCACAATGAGCAGTTCTTC
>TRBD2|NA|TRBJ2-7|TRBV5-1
CASSLEAGAGGEQYF
TGCGCCAGCAGCTTGGAGGCGGGAGCTGGGGGCGAGCAGTACTTC
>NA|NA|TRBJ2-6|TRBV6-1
CASSGGGNASGANVLTF
TGTGCCTCCTCCGGAGGTGGCAACGCCTCTGGGGCCAACGTCCTGACTTTC
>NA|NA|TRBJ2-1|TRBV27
CASSLAGLGYEQFF
TGTGCCAGCAGTTTGGCGGGTTTGGGTTATGAGCAGTTCTTC
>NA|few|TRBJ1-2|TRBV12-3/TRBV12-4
CASTQGYGYTF
TGTGCCAGCACCCAGGGTTATGGCTACACCTTC
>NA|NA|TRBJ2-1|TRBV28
CASSLGLSEQFF
TGTGCCAGCAGTTTAGGGTTAAGTGAGCAGTTCTTC
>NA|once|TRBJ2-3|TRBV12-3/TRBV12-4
CASTVGADTQYF
TGTGCCAGCACGGTTGGGGCAGATACGCAGTATTTT
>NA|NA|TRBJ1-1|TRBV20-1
CSARKENMNTEAFF
TGCAGCGCCCGCAAAGAGAACATGAACACTGAAGCTTTCTTT
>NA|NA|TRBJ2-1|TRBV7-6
CASSLESHNEQFF
TGTGCCAGCAGCTTAGAAAGTCACAATGAGCAGTTCTTC
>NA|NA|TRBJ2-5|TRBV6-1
CASSGLDGTQYF
TGTGCCAGCAGTGGACTAGACGGGACCCAGTACTTC
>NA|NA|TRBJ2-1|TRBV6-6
CASSPLPGTRVNEQFF
TGTGCCAGCAGCCCTCTCCCCGGGACTCGAGTAAATGAGCAGTTCTTC
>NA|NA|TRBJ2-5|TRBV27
CASLSGDSQHQYF
TGTGCCAGCTTATCGGGCGACAGTCAGCACCAGTACTTC
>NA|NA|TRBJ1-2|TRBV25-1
CASSASSGANYGYTF
TGTGCCAGCAGTGCATCAAGCGGGGCTAACTATGGCTACACCTTC
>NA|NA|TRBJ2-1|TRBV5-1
CASSSTEDEQFF
TGCGCCAGCAGCTCGACGGAGGATGAGCAGTTCTTC